This T cell receptor beta chain is drawn from a study of post-analysis software for immune sequencing data. Study outcomes and limitations: Patients showed TRBV5-6, TRBV5-1 and TRBV20-1 among roughly five TRBV segments more frequent than in controls.

Per germline, CDR1 SGHVS and CDR2 FNYEAQ. The CDR3 runs to 16 residues. Incorporated into the TCR beta cDNA libraries were unique molecular identifiers, which served to reduce PCR and sequencing biases. Some 500,000 cDNA molecules were obtained per 1 to 10 million input T cells. TCRdb re-analysed the PCR reads in MiXCR, keeping a single row per CDR3 protein. The data contain roughly 620,000 distinct CDR3 sequences, roughly 47% of them singletons. Points on this clonotype: What it binds is not known.

This TCR came from a girl aged 5 to 17 with multiple sclerosis. Input material: blood. This chain uses TRBV7-6 with TRBJ2-4, with D perhaps matching TRBD1 (5 bases). TRBJ2-5 matches the DNA end more closely, so the J call is doubtful. CDR3 region: CASSLGGRQGHETQYF. The CDR3 DNA reads TGTGCCAGCAGCTTAGGGGGAAGGCAGGGCCATGAGACCCAGTACTTC.